This T cell receptor beta chain was identified in a study of human T cells and chemical hapten exposure (dated by TCRdb to the early 2020s). For context, the study as a whole: For sensitization, 2% DPC in acetone was applied to a 2 cm by 2 cm area of upper inner arm skin. Weekly therapeutic DPC doses were additionally applied to the scalp of patients throughout the roughly 23-week study period. Patch testing was performed on the upper back with Finn chambers containing 0.01% DPC, and the patch tests were scored after 6 days according to International Contact Dermatitis Research Group standards. The mostly female patient cohort included alopecia areata with under or over 50% scalp involvement, alopecia totalis and alopecia universalis. Libraries were pooled for sequencing, and per-sample TCR yields varied mainly because of small differences in library volumes within the pool. This study followed changes in the peripheral blood TCR repertoire in vivo during primary and secondary sensitization of alopecia patients to the hapten diphenylcyclopropenone (DPC). Blood samples were taken from patients before sensitization (week 0) and at 2, 6 and about 24 weeks after DPC sensitization. Roughly 30 alopecia patients provided blood for TCR sequencing at one to four time points (pre-sensitization, 2, 6 and 24 weeks). Results the study describes overall, beyond this receptor: Repeated subsampling changed both the strength of the expansion versus patch-test correlation and the threshold at which the correlation became significant. Because every patient had alopecia, a presumed autoimmune disease, the patients' immune response might differ from that of healthy individuals. The number of PT1 expanded TCRs positively correlated with patch test score, significant at thresholds 8, 16 and 32 but not 4. Compared with pre-sensitization or healthy control sets, expanded TCRs formed significantly more large CDR3 similarity clusters, which is consistent with antigen-driven responses. No change with DPC sensitization was found in the number of TCRs above 1 in 1000 frequency, and no evidence of global repertoire structure alterations was found.

The table lists this clonotype with many counts. What this receptor recognizes is not known. Per-nucleotide qualities are absent, and no much larger clonotype sits a single base away. Library preparation was by RACE. The instrument was a NextSeq 500. During library preparation, unique molecular identifiers were attached to individual cDNA molecules so that TCRs could be counted in a quantitative, reproducible way. From each blood RNA sample, both TCR alpha and TCR beta chains were sequenced. The source study handled its data this way. The median number of TCRs per sample was over 85,000, ranging from 23,224 to 690,600. The Decombinator software suite was used to annotate V, J and CDR3 in the TCR reads. To make PS versus PT1 abundance plots, every sample was subsampled to the same number of TCRs (28,000). Expanded TCRs were defined as absent before sensitization and observed at least eight times at the 2-week time point. Clones were called with MiXCR by TCRdb after fastp trimmed the public reads at Q25, and only in-frame beta chains were retained. One record per CDR3 amino acid sequence lists the most common genes and DNA. The V and J calls come from TCRdb's annotation, not from the publication. Counted in this sample were some 400,000 distinct CDR3 sequences; approximately 5.1% of them appeared once. The top ten constitute 2.5% to 3% of the sample.

V was cut back by 5 bases and J by 4 bases, leaving a gap of 14 bases between them. CDR1 and CDR2 are read off the germline V gene as SGHAT and FQNNGV. The CDR3 covers 14 residues, taking in both the cysteine and the phenylalanine. Only the CDR3 DNA stays, 42 bases, in frame from base 1. Sample time point, as interpreted from the label and publication: pre-sensitization, week 0. The sample's treatment or condition label is to be understood as: therapeutic diphenylcyclopropenone sensitization with weekly scalp DPC. Blood at each patch-test visit was drawn before the patch test was applied. To be eligible, patients had to be aged 18 to 70, diagnosed with alopecia and judged suitable for DPC therapy, while pregnant patients were excluded. Total RNA was extracted from unfractionated whole blood collected in Tempus Blood RNA tubes.

The sequence was collected from a woman in her forties or fifties with alopecia areata. Some clones in this sample may be carry-over from other donors' samples. The chain is encoded by TRBV11-2 joined to TRBJ2-5; the D segment could be TRBD2, given 5 matching bases. The sample consisted of whole blood, taken in connection with sensitization to the hapten diphenylcyclopropenone (DPC). The CDR3 region has the sequence CASSHGLAGETQYF. The nucleotide sequence reads TGTGCCAGCAGCCACGGTCTGGCGGGAGAGACCCAGTACTTC. Outside the CDR3, residues come from the reference TRBV11-2 and TRBJ2-5 proteins, so the full variable domain is: EAGVAQSPRYKIIEKRQSVAFWCNPISGHATLYWYQQILGQGPKLLIQFQNNGVVDDSQLPKDRFSAERLKGVDSTLKIQPAKLEDSAVYLCASSHGLAGETQYFGPGTRLLVL.